This T cell receptor (beta chain) was observed in a study of cytomegalovirus exposure and HLA in healthy donors. General observations from the study: It was shown in a later analysis that HLA-associated TCR beta chains were more clonally expanded than other, equally common chains. In an earlier analysis, in several hundred donors, most V segments appeared productive either ~90% or ~30% of the time. Reportedly, TCR beta sequences accurately predicted HLA-A and HLA-B alleles in most subjects. TCR beta chains numbering more than 150 were designated cytomegalovirus-associated.

The CDR3 sequence is 14 residues long. Per germline, CDR1 SQVTM and CDR2 ANQGSEA. The germline V and J ends were trimmed by 4 bases and 10 bases, with 20 bases remaining between them. As for this clone: Antigen: not known.

13 Jbeta primers and 60 Vbeta primers were used for the PCR. Here immunoSEQ multiplex PCR was the method, and the copy in TCRdb shows in-frame clones only, minus some. Here the sample spans approximately 100,000 clones, 70% to 80% being singletons. The material sequenced was PBMCs. The clonotype comes from a man between 60 and 75 years old in good health and CMV-seronegative. The rearrangement uses TRBV29-1 and TRBJ2-1, with D maybe TRBD1 (6 bases). The CDR3 spells CSVVGTNLLQEQFF. The CDR3 region has the DNA TGCAGCGTTGTTGGGACAAACCTACTCCAGGAGCAGTTCTTC.